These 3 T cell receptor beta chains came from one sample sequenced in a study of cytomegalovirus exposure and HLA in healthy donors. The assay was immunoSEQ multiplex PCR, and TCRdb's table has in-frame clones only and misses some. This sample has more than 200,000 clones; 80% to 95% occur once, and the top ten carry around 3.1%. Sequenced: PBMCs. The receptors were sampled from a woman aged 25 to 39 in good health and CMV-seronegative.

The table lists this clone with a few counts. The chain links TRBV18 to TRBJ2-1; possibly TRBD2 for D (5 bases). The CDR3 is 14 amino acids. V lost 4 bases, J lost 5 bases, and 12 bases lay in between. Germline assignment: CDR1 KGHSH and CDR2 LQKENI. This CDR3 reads CASSLSAMNNEQFF. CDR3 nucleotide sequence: TGTGCCAGCTCACTTAGCGCAATGAACAATGAGCAGTTCTTC.

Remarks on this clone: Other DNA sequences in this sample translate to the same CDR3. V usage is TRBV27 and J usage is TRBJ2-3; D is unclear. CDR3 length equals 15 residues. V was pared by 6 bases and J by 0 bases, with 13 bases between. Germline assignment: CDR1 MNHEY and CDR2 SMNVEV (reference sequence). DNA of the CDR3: TGTGCCAGCAGGAAAAGAGAGACTAGCACAGATACGCAGTATTTT. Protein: CASRKRETSTDTQYF.

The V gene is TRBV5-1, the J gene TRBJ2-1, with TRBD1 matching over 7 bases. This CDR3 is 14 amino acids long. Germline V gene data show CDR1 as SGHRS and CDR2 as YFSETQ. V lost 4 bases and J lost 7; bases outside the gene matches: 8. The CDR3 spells CASSPGTVINEQFF. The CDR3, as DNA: TGCGCCAGCAGCCCGGGGACAGTTATTAATGAGCAGTTCTTC.